The clone carrying this TCR beta chain was found a few times. Its target is unknown. Germline CDR1 MNHNY, CDR2 SVGAGI (reference sequence). This CDR3 is 13 amino acids long. The V gene end was trimmed by 6 bases and the J gene end by 6 bases; junction bases not matched to a gene: 6. This sample is drawn from a study of post-analysis software for immune sequencing data. Study-level information: Included among the disease courses, which were recorded for the cohort, were relapsing-remitting, secondary progressive and progressive-relapsing multiple sclerosis.

Unique molecular identifiers tagged the TCR beta cDNA libraries. cDNA molecules numbering approximately 500,000 came from around 0.96 to 9.9 million T cells. TCRdb independently ran MiXCR on the PCR reads; one entry per CDR3 protein. This sample carries some 690,000 distinct CDR3 sequences, 55% to 60% of them seen once, and the ten largest clones take around 10%. Study-level findings and limits: The authors found that F measure strongly co-clustered same-batch samples. Controls had lower frequencies than patients of 4 or 5 TRBV segments, which included TRBV5-6, TRBV5-1 and TRBV20-1.

Sequences were obtained from blood. The chain joins TRBV6-6 to TRBJ1-2, with TRBD1 matching 8 bases. This TCR was sampled from a girl aged 2-15 years with multiple sclerosis. The CDR3 nucleotides read TGTGCCAGCAGCCGGGGACAGGCAGATGGCTACACCTTC. Encoded protein: CASSRGQADGYTF.